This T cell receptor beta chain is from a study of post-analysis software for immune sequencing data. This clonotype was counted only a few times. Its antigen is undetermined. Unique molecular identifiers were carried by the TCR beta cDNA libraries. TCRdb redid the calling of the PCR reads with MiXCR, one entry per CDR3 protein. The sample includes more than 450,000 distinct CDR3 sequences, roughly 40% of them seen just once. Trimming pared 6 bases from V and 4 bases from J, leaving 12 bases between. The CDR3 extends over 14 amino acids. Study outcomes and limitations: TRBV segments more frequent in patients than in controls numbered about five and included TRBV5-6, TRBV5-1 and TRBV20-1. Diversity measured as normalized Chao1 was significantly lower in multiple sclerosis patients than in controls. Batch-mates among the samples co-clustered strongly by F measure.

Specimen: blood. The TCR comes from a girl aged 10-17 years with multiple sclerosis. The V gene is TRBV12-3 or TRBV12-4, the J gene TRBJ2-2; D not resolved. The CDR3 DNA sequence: TGTGCCAGCAGCACTTCTTGGGGCACCGGGGAGCTGTTTTTT. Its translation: CASSTSWGTGELFF.